The next 21 T cell receptor beta chains were all read from a single sample in a study of T cells after yellow fever vaccination (dated by TCRdb to the late 2010s). The meaning of the sample's treatment or condition label: live attenuated yellow fever vaccine strain. Preparation of the library involved 5' RACE. These reads were obtained on an Illumina HiSeq 2500. Through fastp at Q25 and MiXCR, TCRdb rebuilt clones from the public reads, retaining in-frame beta chains. One record per CDR3 amino acid sequence lists the most common genes and DNA. Across this sample there are some 560,000 distinct CDR3 sequences, with 15% to 20% seen only once. The top ten hold around an eighth of the sample. The sample was PBMCs, taken 15 days after the yellow fever booster vaccination. These receptors all stem from a young man who received the YFV17D yellow fever vaccine.

This clonotype has just one count. A junction boundary mismatches the germline segment, possibly from a read error. The rearrangement links TRBV12-3 or TRBV12-4 to TRBJ2-3; the D is unclear. CDR3 length: 15 amino acids. CDR3 DNA: TGTGCCAGCAGTTTCTCGAATAGTGTCTCAGATACGCAGAATTTT. Amino acid sequence: CASSFSNSVSDTQNF.

This clonotype appeared a few times. This chain connects TRBV2 to TRBJ1-5; D perhaps matches TRBD1 (5 bases). V shed 6 bases and J shed 5 bases, with 14 bases lying between them. This CDR3 spans 14 amino acids. Germline CDR1 reads SNHLY; CDR2 reads FYNNEI. As DNA, the CDR3 is TGTGCCAGCAGGAGGGACGGCCCCCATCAGCCCCAGCATTTT. This encodes CASRRDGPHQPQHF.

The chain has TRBV6-5 and TRBJ1-1; TRBD1 is a possible D gene (6 bases). This CDR3 region has 16 residues. Looked up from germline, CDR1 is MNHEY and CDR2 is SVGAGI. Deletions cut 2 bases from V and 5 bases from J, with 18 bases between. The CDR3 DNA sequence: TGTGCCAGCAGTTACGCTACAGGGTTAAGTCGGACTGAAGCTTTCTTT. The encoded protein is CASSYATGLSRTEAFF.

Notes on this clonotype: No DNA is shown, since the ends of the CDR3 on it are uncertain; the CDR3 is the one TCRdb lists. The gene calls are TRBV2 and TRBJ1-1; the table gives TRBD1 as D, unverified against the DNA. The CDR3 contains 11 residues when both ends are counted. The germline CDR1 and CDR2 sequences are SNHLY and FYNNEI. The CDR3 loop reads CASILGAEAFF.

The table lists this clonotype with a few counts. This sequence joins TRBV15 and TRBJ2-1; 7 positions agree with TRBD2. V shed 3 bases and J 10 bases; nucleotides not matched to a gene: 12. The CDR3 is made up of 15 amino acids. From germline, CDR1 is LNHNV and CDR2 YYDKDF (reference sequence). Here the CDR3 reads CATSSPWEGVREQFF. The CDR3 coding sequence is TGTGCCACCAGCAGCCCTTGGGAGGGTGTAAGGGAGCAGTTCTTC.

As concerns this clonotype: At one of its ends the junction is not consistent with the germline gene, which may arise from a read error. The rearrangement joins TRBV14 to TRBJ2-2, with D perhaps matching TRBD2 (5 bases). There are 15 residues in the CDR3. Germline CDR1 reads SGHDN; CDR2 reads FVKESK. The CDR3 here is CVSSQALRGFGELFF. CDR3 DNA: TGTGTCAGCAGCCAAGCACTACGAGGGTTCGGGGAGCTGTTTTTT.

The chain combines TRBV27 with TRBJ2-7; perhaps TRBD1 as D (5 bases). This CDR3 is 12 amino acids long. V was cut by 8 bases and J by 3 bases, with 11 bases left in between. CDR1 is MNHEY, CDR2 SMNVEV, per germline (reference sequence). CDR3 residues: CASGATGYEQYF. The CDR3 DNA reads as TGTGCCAGCGGGGCTACGGGCTACGAGCAGTACTTC.

This clonotype turned up a few times. This rearrangement joins TRBV10-3 to TRBJ2-1; TRBD1 matches 7 bases. There are 14 residues in the CDR3. V lost 7 bases to trimming and J lost 6 bases; unmatched junction nucleotides: 9. The germline V gene encodes CDR1 ENHRY and CDR2 SYGVKD. The CDR3 protein is CAIKGTGDLNEQFF. CDR3 sequence (DNA): TGTGCCATCAAAGGAACAGGGGATCTCAATGAGCAGTTCTTC.

This clonotype has just a few counts. The rearrangement uses TRBV9 and TRBJ1-6; D is perhaps TRBD1 (5 bases). The CDR3 is 16 residues long. CDR1 is SGDLS and CDR2 is YYNGEE in the germline V gene. Trimming removed 4 bases from V and 7 bases from J, with 18 bases in between. The CDR3 DNA sequence: TGTGCCAGCAGCAGCTGGGGCGGTAGGATAAATTCACCCCTCCACTTT. Residues: CASSSWGGRINSPLHF. The full variable domain, completed using reference TRBV9 and TRBJ1-6, is DSGVTQTPKHLITATGQRVTLRCSPRSGDLSVYWYQQSLDQGLQFLIQYYNGEERAKGNILERFSAQQFPDLHSELNLSSLELGDSALYFCASSSWGGRINSPLHFGNGTRLTVT.

The chain joins TRBV28 to TRBJ2-1, with TRBD2 identical over 7 bases. The junction had 11 bases not matched to a gene; V was cut back by 7 bases and J by 8 bases. This CDR3 region has 14 residues. Germline CDR1 reads MDHEN; CDR2 reads SYDVKM. CDR3 amino acids: CASTAGGSWDEQFF. The CDR3 nucleotides read TGTGCCAGCACGGCTGGCGGGAGTTGGGATGAGCAGTTCTTC.

This clonotype appeared a few times. DNA of the CDR3: TGTGCCATCAGTGAGTCTCGTCGGGCGGCAGAGACCCAGTACTTC. Translation: CAISESRRAAETQYF. This chain uses TRBV10-3 with TRBJ2-5, with D unclear. CDR1 and CDR2 from the germline V gene are ENHRY and SYGVKD. Trimming cost V 0 bases and J 4 bases, with 12 bases left between them. This CDR3 contains 15 residues.

This clonotype was found a few times. The chain couples TRBV6-5 to TRBJ2-2; 12 bases agree with TRBD2. Germline trimming cut 1 base from V and 3 bases from J; bases unmatched to any gene: 9. Germline CDR1 MNHEY, CDR2 SVGAGI. This CDR3 is built from 19 residues. The CDR3 DNA sequence: TGTGCCAGCAGTTACTGGGCTAGCGGGAGGGCCGGGGACACCGGGGAGCTGTTTTTT. This sequence encodes CASSYWASGRAGDTGELFF.

This clonotype was seen only a few times. V and J are TRBV5-1 and TRBJ2-7; 8 nucleotides align to TRBD1. V lost 0 bases and J lost 7; bases outside the gene matches: 3. CDR1 and CDR2 (germline): SGHRS, YFSETQ. CDR3 length: 13 residues. CDR3 DNA sequence: TGCGCCAGCAGCTTGGCAGGGGGCGAGGAGCAGTACTTC. Its translation is CASSLAGGEEQYF.

V is TRBV9 and J is TRBJ2-3; D unresolved. Trimming pared 0 bases from V and 5 bases from J, leaving 13 bases between. The CDR3 is 15 amino acids. Germline CDR1 is SGDLS and CDR2 is YYNGEE. In nucleotides, the CDR3 is TGTGCCAGCAGCGTAGGGGGAATCTTGGTAGATACGCAGTATTTT. Its translation is CASSVGGILVDTQYF.

The J gene is TRBJ1-3, the V gene TRBV7-8, with a possible D match to TRBD1 (5 bases). The germline V gene has CDR1 SGHVS and CDR2 FQNEAQ. The V end was cut by 5 bases, the J end by 0 bases, with 14 bases between. CDR3 length: 16 amino acids. The DNA of the CDR3 is TGTGCCAGCAGCCCAGGGACGGGAGACTCTGGAAACACCATATATTTT. Encoded protein: CASSPGTGDSGNTIYF.

V and J are TRBV20-1 and TRBJ2-3, with 13 bases that match TRBD2. The CDR3 has 13 amino acids. Per the germline V gene, CDR1 is DFQATT and CDR2 is SNEGSKA (reference sequence). V trimming: 7 bases; J trimming: 10 bases; junction bases outside the gene matches: 8. CDR3 sequence reads: CSGGLAGVTAQYF. In nucleotides, the CDR3 is TGCAGTGGCGGACTAGCGGGAGTTACGGCGCAGTATTTT.

The chain carries TRBV28 and TRBJ2-3; TRBD1 is a possible D gene (6 bases). V shed 5 bases and J shed 4 bases, with 13 bases lying between them. The CDR3 is made up of 14 amino acids. Germline V gives CDR1 MDHEN, CDR2 SYDVKM. CDR3 region: CASSPGHLPDTQYF. DNA for the CDR3: TGTGCCAGCAGTCCGGGACACCTACCAGATACGCAGTATTTT.

Only a few counts were recorded for this clonotype. The chain couples TRBV4-3 to TRBJ2-2; 14 bases agree with TRBD2. CDR3 length: 17 residues. V lost 3 bases to trimming and J lost 5 bases; unmatched junction nucleotides: 5. Germline CDR1 LGHNA, CDR2 YSLEER. CDR3 protein: CASSQGLAGAWTGELFF. CDR3 nucleotide sequence: TGCGCCAGCAGCCAGGGACTAGCGGGAGCTTGGACCGGGGAGCTGTTTTTT.

This chain connects TRBV4-3 to TRBJ2-5, with D tentatively TRBD2 (7 bases). This CDR3 comprises 16 residues. Germline assignment: CDR1 LGHNA and CDR2 YSLEER. Trimming removed 4 bases from V and 2 bases from J, with 17 bases in between. CDR3 coding DNA: TGCGCCAGCAGCCGGGAGGGGGGACCCCGTCAAGAGACCCAGTACTTC. The encoded protein is CASSREGGPRQETQYF.

This clonotype has just a few counts. The chain uses TRBV18 and TRBJ2-3; D is undetermined. Germline assignment: CDR1 KGHSH and CDR2 LQKENI. With 6 bases removed from V and 2 bases from J, the gap between germline ends came to 15 bases. The CDR3 runs to 15 residues. CDR3 loop: CASSPSWPDTDTQYF. DNA for the CDR3: TGTGCCAGCTCCCCGTCGTGGCCCGACACAGATACGCAGTATTTT.

This clonotype was seen a handful of times. This sequence joins TRBV27 and TRBJ1-6; possibly TRBD1 for D (6 bases). Germline CDR1 and CDR2: MNHEY and SMNVEV (reference sequence). The CDR3 totals 14 residues. V shed 7 bases and J shed 8 bases, with 15 bases lying between them. The CDR3 coding sequence is TGTGCCAGCACCAAGGGGGGGGGTTATTCACCCCTCCACTTT. Translation: CASTKGGGYSPLHF.